This entry concerns a single T cell receptor (beta chain). The sample is drawn from a study of cytomegalovirus exposure and HLA in healthy donors. As for the study in general: Out of about 180 million T cells, an earlier analysis found about 100 million unique TCR beta sequences in total.

Germline V lookup: CDR1 KGHSH, CDR2 LQKENI. The CDR3 extends over 16 amino acids. Between the trimmed V and J ends, which lost 2 bases and 1 base, there was a span of 9 bases. PCR used 60 Vbeta primers and 13 Jbeta primers. Sequencing used immunoSEQ multiplex PCR; TCRdb keeps in-frame clones, though not all of them. The sample has fewer than 70,000 clones, 83% seen once; the top ten hold 1.5% to 2%. The origin of this receptor is a human donor in good health. The sequencing sample was made of PBMCs. V and J are TRBV18 and TRBJ1-6, with TRBD1 as a possible D gene (5 bases). CDR3 region: CASSPAGPSYNSPLHF. CDR3 in DNA: TGTGCCAGCTCACCAGCAGGGCCGTCCTATAATTCACCCCTCCACTTT.